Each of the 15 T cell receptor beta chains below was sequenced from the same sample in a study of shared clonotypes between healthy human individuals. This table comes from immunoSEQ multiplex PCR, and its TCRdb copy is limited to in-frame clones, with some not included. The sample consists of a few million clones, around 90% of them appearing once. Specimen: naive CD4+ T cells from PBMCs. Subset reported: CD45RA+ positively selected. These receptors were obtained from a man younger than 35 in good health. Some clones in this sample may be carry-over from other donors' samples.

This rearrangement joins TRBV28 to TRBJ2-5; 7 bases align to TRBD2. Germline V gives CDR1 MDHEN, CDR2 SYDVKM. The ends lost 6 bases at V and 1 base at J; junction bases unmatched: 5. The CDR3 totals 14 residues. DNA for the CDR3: TGTGCCAGCAGACCGACTAGCAGCCAAGAGACCCAGTACTTC. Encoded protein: CASRPTSSQETQYF.

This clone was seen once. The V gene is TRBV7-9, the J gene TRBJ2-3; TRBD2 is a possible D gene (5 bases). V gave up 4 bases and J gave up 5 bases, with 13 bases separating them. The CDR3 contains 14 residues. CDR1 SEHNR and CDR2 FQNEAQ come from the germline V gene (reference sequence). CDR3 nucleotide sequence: TGTGCCAGCAGCTCCCTCGCGGGTGAAGATACGCAGTATTTT. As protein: CASSSLAGEDTQYF. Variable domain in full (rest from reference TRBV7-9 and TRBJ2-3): DTGVSQNPRHKITKRGQNVTFRCDPISEHNRLYWYRQTLGQGPEFLTYFQNEAQLEKSRLLSDRFSAERPKGSFSTLEIQRTEQGDSAMYLCASSSLAGEDTQYFGPGTRLTVL.

DNA for the CDR3: TGTGCCAGCCGCTTAGGACTAGCCTACGAGCAGTACTTC. This codes for CASRLGLAYEQYF. The chain links TRBV6-1 to TRBJ2-7; 7 bases are shared with TRBD2. Per germline, CDR1 MNHNS and CDR2 SASEGT. V trimming: 8 bases; J trimming: 2 bases; junction bases outside the gene matches: 6. The CDR3 covers 13 residues.

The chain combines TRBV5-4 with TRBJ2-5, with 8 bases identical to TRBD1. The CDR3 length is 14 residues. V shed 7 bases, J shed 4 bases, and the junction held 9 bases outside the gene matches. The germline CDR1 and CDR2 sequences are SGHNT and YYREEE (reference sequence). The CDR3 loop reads CASEKTGDRETQYF. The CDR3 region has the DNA TGTGCCAGCGAAAAGACAGGGGACAGAGAGACCCAGTACTTC.

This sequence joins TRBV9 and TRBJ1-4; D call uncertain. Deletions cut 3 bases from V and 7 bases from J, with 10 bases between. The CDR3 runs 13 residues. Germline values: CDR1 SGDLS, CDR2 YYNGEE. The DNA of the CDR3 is TGTGCCAGCAGCGCGGTCCCTGGTGAAAAACTGTTTTTT. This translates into CASSAVPGEKLFF.

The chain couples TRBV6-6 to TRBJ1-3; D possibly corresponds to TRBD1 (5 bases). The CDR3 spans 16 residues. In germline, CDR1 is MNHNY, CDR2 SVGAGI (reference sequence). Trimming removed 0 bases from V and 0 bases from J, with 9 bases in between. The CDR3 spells CASSYSRGGSGNTIYF. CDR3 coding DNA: TGTGCCAGCAGTTACTCGAGGGGAGGCTCTGGAAACACCATATATTTT.

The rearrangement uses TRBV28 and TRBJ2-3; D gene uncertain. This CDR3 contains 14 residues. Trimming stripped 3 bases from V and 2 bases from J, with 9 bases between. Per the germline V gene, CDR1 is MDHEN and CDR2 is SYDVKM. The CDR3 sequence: CASSFSRFTDTQYF. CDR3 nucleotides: TGTGCCAGCAGTTTTTCCAGATTCACAGATACGCAGTATTTT.

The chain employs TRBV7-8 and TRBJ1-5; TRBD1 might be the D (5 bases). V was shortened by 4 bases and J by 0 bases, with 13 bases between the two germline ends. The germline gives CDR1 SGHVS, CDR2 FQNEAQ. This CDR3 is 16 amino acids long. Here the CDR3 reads CASSWTGPYSNQPQHF. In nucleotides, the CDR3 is TGTGCCAGCAGCTGGACGGGGCCTTATAGCAATCAGCCCCAGCATTTT. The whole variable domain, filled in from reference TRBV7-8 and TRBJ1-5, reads GAGVSQSPRYKVAKRGQDVALRCDPISGHVSLFWYQQALGQGPEFLTYFQNEAQLDKSGLPSDRFFAERPEGSVSTLKIQRTQQEDSAVYLCASSWTGPYSNQPQHFGDGTRLSIL.

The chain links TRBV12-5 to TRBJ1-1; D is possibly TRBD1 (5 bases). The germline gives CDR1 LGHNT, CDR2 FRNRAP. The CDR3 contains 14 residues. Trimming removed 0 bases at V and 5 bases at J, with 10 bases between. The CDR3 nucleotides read TGTGCTAGTGGTTTGGTACCGGGGCTGACTGAAGCTTTCTTT. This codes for CASGLVPGLTEAFF.

The CDR3 nucleotides are TGTGCCAGCAGTCGCAGGGTTGGTAACACCGGGGAGCTGTTTTTT. Amino acid sequence: CASSRRVGNTGELFF. J is TRBJ2-2 and V is TRBV6-5, with D possibly TRBD1 on 5 matching bases. Trimming pared 5 bases from V and 2 bases from J, leaving 12 bases between. This CDR3 has 15 residues. The germline gives CDR1 MNHEY, CDR2 SVGAGI.

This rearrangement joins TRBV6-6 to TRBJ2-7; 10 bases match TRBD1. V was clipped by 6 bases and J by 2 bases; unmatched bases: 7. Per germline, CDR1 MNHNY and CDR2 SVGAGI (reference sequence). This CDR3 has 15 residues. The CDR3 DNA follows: TGTGCCAGCAGGAGCGGGACAGGGGCCCCCTACGAGCAGTACTTC. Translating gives CASRSGTGAPYEQYF.

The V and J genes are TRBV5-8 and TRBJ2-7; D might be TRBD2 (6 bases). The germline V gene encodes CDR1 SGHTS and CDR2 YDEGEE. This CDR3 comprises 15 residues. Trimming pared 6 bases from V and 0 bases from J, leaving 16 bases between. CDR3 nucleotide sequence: TGTGCCAGCACCCGGTGGGCCGGGAGCTCCTACGAGCAGTACTTC. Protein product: CASTRWAGSSYEQYF. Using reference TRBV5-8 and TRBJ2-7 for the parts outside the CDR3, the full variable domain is EAGVTQSPTHLIKTRGQQATLRCSPISGHTSVYWYQQALGLGLQFLLWYDEGEERNRGNFPPRFSGRQFPNYSSELNVNALELEDSALYLCASTRWAGSSYEQYFGPGTRLTVT.

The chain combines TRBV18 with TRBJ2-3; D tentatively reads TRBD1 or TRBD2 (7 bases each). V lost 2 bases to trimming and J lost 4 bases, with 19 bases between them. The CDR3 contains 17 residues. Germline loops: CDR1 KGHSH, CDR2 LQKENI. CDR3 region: CASSPGGRQGGSDTQYF. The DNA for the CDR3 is TGTGCCAGCTCACCAGGAGGGAGACAGGGAGGGTCAGATACGCAGTATTTT.

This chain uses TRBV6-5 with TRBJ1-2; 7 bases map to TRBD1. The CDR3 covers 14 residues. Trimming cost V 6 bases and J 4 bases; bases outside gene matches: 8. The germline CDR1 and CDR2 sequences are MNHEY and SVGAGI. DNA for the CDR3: TGTGCCAGCAGCTCAACCGGGACAGTCTATGGCTACACCTTC. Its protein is CASSSTGTVYGYTF.

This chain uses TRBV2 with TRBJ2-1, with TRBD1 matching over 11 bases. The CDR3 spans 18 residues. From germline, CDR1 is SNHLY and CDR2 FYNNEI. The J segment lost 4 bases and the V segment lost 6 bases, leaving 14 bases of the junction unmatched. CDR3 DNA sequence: TGTGCCAGCAGCTTACCCTTAGGACAGGGGGCCCAGTACAATGAGCAGTTCTTC. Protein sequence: CASSLPLGQGAQYNEQFF.